The 29 T cell receptor beta chains in this list originate from one sample, sequenced in a study of blood T cell repertoires in COVID-19. TCRdb's copy holds only in-frame clones and misses some; the assay was immunoSEQ multiplex PCR. This sample carries tens of thousands of clones, around 87% of them seen once, and the ten largest clones take around 2.5%. Input material: peripheral blood. Receptors were obtained from a man in his fifties with acute or convalescent COVID-19.

The chain combines TRBV6-2 or TRBV6-3 with TRBJ1-2, with 7 bases lining up with TRBD1. This CDR3 spans 15 amino acids. V lost 6 bases to trimming and J lost 4 bases; unmatched junction nucleotides: 11. Looked up from germline, CDR1 is MNHEY and CDR2 is SVGEGT. Here the CDR3 reads CASSPGKGASYGYTF. Written as DNA, the CDR3 is TGTGCCAGCAGCCCGGGGAAGGGGGCTTCCTATGGCTACACCTTC.

V gene TRBV28 combines with J gene TRBJ2-5; D is perhaps TRBD1 (5 bases). This CDR3 comprises 17 residues. The germline CDR1 and CDR2 sequences are MDHEN and SYDVKM. V was pared by 4 bases and J by 5 bases, with 23 bases between. CDR3 region: CASSSGYAAGMSETQYF. CDR3 sequence (DNA): TGTGCCAGCAGTTCGGGCTACGCAGCAGGGATGAGCGAGACCCAGTACTTC.

This chain joins TRBV7-2 and TRBJ2-1, with 7 positions matching TRBD1. The CDR3 runs to 15 residues. CDR1 is SGHTA and CDR2 is FQGNSA in the germline V gene. Trimming cost V 1 base and J 9 bases; bases outside gene matches: 9. CDR3: CASSLVLGGMGEQFF. In DNA form, the CDR3 reads TGTGCCAGCAGCTTAGTTTTAGGGGGCATGGGTGAGCAGTTCTTC.

CDR3 DNA sequence: TGTGCCAGTAGTAGTCCCGGGACTAGAGGCACCGGGGAGCTGTTTTTT. This translates into CASSSPGTRGTGELFF. This sequence joins TRBV19 and TRBJ2-2; 8 nucleotides match TRBD2. The germline gives CDR1 LNHDA, CDR2 SQIVND (reference sequence). The CDR3 is 16 amino acids. Germline trimming cut 4 bases from V and 4 bases from J; bases unmatched to any gene: 8.

In DNA, the CDR3 is TGTGCCACCAGCAGAGATAGGCTAGCGGGAGGTACCCAGTACTTC. This gives the protein CATSRDRLAGGTQYF. The chain recombines TRBV15 with TRBJ2-5; TRBD2 agrees at 11 bases. The germline CDR1 and CDR2 sequences are LNHNV and YYDKDF (reference sequence). Trimming took 0 bases from V and 8 from J; bases not matched to a gene: 5. This CDR3 has 15 residues.

The V call is TRBV25-1, the J call TRBJ1-1, with 9 positions matching TRBD1. The CDR3 loop spans 12 amino acids. J gave up 8 bases and V 8 bases, and 6 bases lay outside the gene matches. Germline lookup yields CDR1 MGHDK and CDR2 SYGVNS. The CDR3 region is CASSKGTGEAFF. CDR3 DNA sequence: TGTGCCAGCTCAAAGGGGACAGGGGAAGCTTTCTTT.

This chain uses TRBV18 with TRBJ2-3, with 13 bases identical to TRBD2. The CDR3 consists of 17 residues. Germline loops: CDR1 KGHSH, CDR2 LQKENI. With 0 bases clipped from V and 1 base from J, the junction kept 1 base outside the gene matches. The CDR3, as DNA: TGTGCCAGCTCACCACCCGGGACTAGCGGGGGCACAGATACGCAGTATTTT. It encodes CASSPPGTSGGTDTQYF.

The chain is built from TRBV18 and TRBJ1-2, with TRBD1 matching over 9 bases. The germline V gene has CDR1 KGHSH and CDR2 LQKENI. Trimming removed 5 bases from V and 0 bases from J; junction bases left unmatched: 7. This CDR3 region has 16 residues. The CDR3 DNA reads TGTGCCAGCTCATTTGGGACAGGGACCTCTAACTATGGCTACACCTTC. As protein: CASSFGTGTSNYGYTF.

The chain recombines TRBV24-1 with TRBJ2-1; TRBD1 agrees at 8 bases. The CDR3 length is 17 residues. J lost 4 bases, V lost 3 bases, and 10 bases had no gene match. CDR1 is KGHDR, CDR2 SFDVKD, per germline. CDR3 in amino acids: CATSDSLDREVYNEQFF. CDR3 in DNA: TGTGCCACCAGTGATAGCTTGGACAGGGAAGTATACAATGAGCAGTTCTTC.

This clone has just one count. V gene TRBV7-9 combines with J gene TRBJ2-2, with D possibly matching TRBD2 (5 bases). The ends were cut back, 5 bases at V and 6 bases at J, with 28 bases in the middle. Germline CDR1 is SEHNR and CDR2 is FQNEAQ (reference sequence). The CDR3 consists of 19 residues. CDR3 sequence: CASSPGLQKGGLRPGELFF. Written as DNA, the CDR3 is TGTGCCAGCAGCCCCGGACTCCAAAAAGGCGGGCTTCGTCCCGGGGAGCTGTTTTTT.

This sequence joins TRBV28 and TRBJ1-5; TRBD1 is a possible D gene (5 bases). The CDR3 spans 15 residues. V was pared by 1 base and J by 6 bases, with 13 bases between. Looked up from germline, CDR1 is MDHEN and CDR2 is SYDVKM. The CDR3 DNA reads TGTGCCAGCAGTTTATCTCAGGGTTTTTCTCAGCCCCAGCATTTT. Its translation is CASSLSQGFSQPQHF.

This chain joins TRBV5-1 and TRBJ2-1; 7 bases align to TRBD1. This CDR3 has 15 amino acids. The V gene's germline CDR1 is SGHRS and CDR2 YFSETQ. J gave up 5 bases and V 5 bases, and 10 bases lay outside the gene matches. This CDR3 is CASRPTGNQDNEQFF. CDR3 sequence (DNA): TGCGCCAGCAGGCCGACAGGGAATCAAGACAATGAGCAGTTCTTC.

This clone was seen only once. CDR3 coding DNA: TGTGCCAGCAGCCCGCCGGGGATGACGCACACTGAAGCTTTCTTT. Its protein product is CASSPPGMTHTEAFF. The rearrangement links TRBV5-8 to TRBJ1-1; D remains unclear. The CDR3 sequence is 15 residues long. Per the germline V gene, CDR1 is SGHTS and CDR2 is YDEGEE. The V end was cut by 4 bases, the J end by 3 bases, with 16 bases between.

V is TRBV7-9 and J is TRBJ2-2; D is perhaps TRBD1 (6 bases). The CDR3 loop spans 15 amino acids. V dropped 6 bases and J dropped 3 bases, with 14 bases sitting between them. Germline-derived CDR1 and CDR2 are SEHNR and FQNEAQ (reference sequence). The CDR3 nucleotides are TGTGCCAGCAGGTCAAGACAGGAACACACCGGGGAGCTGTTTTTT. Protein product: CASRSRQEHTGELFF.

This clone occurred once. The chain recombines TRBV2 with TRBJ2-7, with TRBD2 matching 10 bases. From germline, CDR1 is SNHLY and CDR2 FYNNEI. The junction had 8 bases not matched to a gene; V was cut back by 6 bases and J by 6 bases. The CDR3 has 14 residues. CDR3 sequence reads: CASSDLAGEFEQYF. In nucleotides, the CDR3 is TGTGCCAGCAGCGATCTAGCGGGAGAATTCGAGCAGTACTTC.

The chain uses TRBV7-9 and TRBJ1-1, with D possibly TRBD1 on 6 matching bases. The CDR3 extends over 14 amino acids. CDR1 is SEHNR, CDR2 FQNEAQ, per germline (reference sequence). Deletions cut 1 base from V and 2 bases from J, with 8 bases between. The CDR3 DNA follows: TGTGCCAGCAGCTTAGGGACAGTCAACACTGAAGCTTTCTTT. Residues: CASSLGTVNTEAFF.

The chain combines TRBV5-1 with TRBJ2-5; the match to TRBD2 covers 9 bases. The CDR3 sequence is 15 residues long. Germline loops: CDR1 SGHRS, CDR2 YFSETQ. The ends lost 1 base at V and 2 bases at J; junction bases unmatched: 3. In nucleotides, the CDR3 is TGCGCCAGCAGCTTGAGGACTAGCGCGCAAGAGACCCAGTACTTC. This translates into CASSLRTSAQETQYF.

V usage is TRBV2 and J usage is TRBJ2-2, with D perhaps TRBD1 (6 bases). The germline V and J ends were trimmed by 6 bases and 2 bases, with 13 bases remaining between them. Germline CDR1 is SNHLY and CDR2 is FYNNEI. The CDR3 totals 15 residues. DNA of the CDR3: TGTGCCAGCAGGACGGTGGGACATAACACCGGGGAGCTGTTTTTT. It is translated as CASRTVGHNTGELFF.

To note about this clone: Other DNA variants within this sample encode the same CDR3. The CDR3 loop is CASSPPGQQETQYF. Written as DNA, the CDR3 is TGTGCCAGCTCCCCCCCGGGACAGCAAGAGACCCAGTACTTC. The chain combines TRBV18 with TRBJ2-5, with 7 bases aligning to TRBD1. Germline V CDR1 and CDR2: KGHSH, LQKENI. After removal of 6 bases from V and 2 bases from J, the junction contained 6 bases not matched to a gene. The CDR3 spans 14 residues.

The gene calls are TRBV27 and TRBJ1-6; the D is unclear. CDR3 size: 14 residues. With 8 bases removed from V and 10 bases from J, the gap between germline ends came to 18 bases. The germline CDR1 and CDR2 sequences are MNHEY and SMNVEV (reference sequence). The CDR3 DNA follows: TGTGCCAGCTGTCATTCAGGTGTAGACTCACCCCTCCACTTT. As protein: CASCHSGVDSPLHF.

The chain has TRBV18 and TRBJ1-1; the D gene is possibly TRBD1 (5 bases). CDR3 length: 13 amino acids. V shed 4 bases and J shed 6 bases, with 12 bases lying between them. Germline assignment: CDR1 KGHSH and CDR2 LQKENI. The CDR3 DNA reads as TGTGCCAGCTCACGACGGGGGGAGCCTGAAGCTTTCTTT. The encoded protein is CASSRRGEPEAFF.

The chain is built from TRBV18 and TRBJ2-4, with D tentatively TRBD1 (5 bases). The CDR3 extends over 13 amino acids. Trimming cost V 0 bases and J 7 bases, with 7 bases left between them. Germline V gives CDR1 KGHSH, CDR2 LQKENI. CDR3: CASSPPTVNIQYF. The CDR3 DNA reads TGTGCCAGCTCACCACCGACAGTCAACATTCAGTACTTC.

The rearrangement uses TRBV11-3 and TRBJ1-3; D not certain. CDR1 SGHNT and CDR2 YENEEA come from the germline V gene. The CDR3 runs 15 residues. Deletions cut 3 bases from V and 2 bases from J, with 11 bases between. CDR3 loop: CASSLGFVPGNTIYF. The CDR3 bases are TGTGCCAGCAGCTTGGGCTTCGTCCCTGGAAACACCATATATTTT.

This sequence joins TRBV29-1 and TRBJ1-2; 7 bases map to TRBD1. The CDR3 runs 12 residues. The V segment lost 7 bases and the J segment 7 bases; nucleotides outside the gene matches: 9. Germline V gene lookup returns CDR1 SQVTM and CDR2 ANQGSEA. The CDR3 DNA reads TGCAGCGCCGCCGGGACAGCCTCTGGCTACACCTTC. Residues: CSAAGTASGYTF.

CDR3 bases: TGTGCCAGCTCCCCCCCCGGGGGGGGACGGTACAATGAGCAGTTCTTC. Translating gives CASSPPGGGRYNEQFF. The chain employs TRBV18 and TRBJ2-1; 8 nucleotides agree with TRBD2. Germline V gene data show CDR1 as KGHSH and CDR2 as LQKENI. The CDR3 length is 16 residues. The V gene end was trimmed by 6 bases and the J gene end by 4 bases; junction bases not matched to a gene: 11.

The chain couples TRBV30 to TRBJ1-1, with unresolved D. In germline, CDR1 is GTSNPN, CDR2 SVGIG (reference sequence). Trimming cost V 0 bases and J 4 bases, with 3 bases left between them. CDR3 length equals 11 residues. CDR3 loop: CAWSVSTEAFF. The CDR3 DNA follows: TGTGCCTGGAGTGTGAGCACTGAAGCTTTCTTT.

The rearrangement uses TRBV18 and TRBJ1-2, with D perhaps matching TRBD1 (5 bases). Germline V gene lookup returns CDR1 KGHSH and CDR2 LQKENI. This CDR3 has 13 residues. V was trimmed by 0 bases and J by 7 bases, leaving 9 bases between them. The CDR3 bases are TGTGCCAGCTCACCACCAGGGGTGCGTGGCTACACCTTC. This codes for CASSPPGVRGYTF.

The CDR3 here is CASMTTGIPYEQYF. The CDR3, as DNA: TGTGCCAGCATGACGACGGGTATACCCTACGAGCAGTACTTC. The chain is built from TRBV6-6 and TRBJ2-7; the D is unclear. V lost 7 bases to trimming and J lost 2 bases, with 15 bases between them. CDR1 MNHNY and CDR2 SVGAGI come from the germline V gene (reference sequence). This CDR3 spans 14 amino acids.

CDR3 residues: CASSQAGLAEETQYF. Written as DNA, the CDR3 is TGTGCCAGCAGCCAAGCGGGACTAGCGGAAGAGACCCAGTACTTC. The V gene is TRBV3-1 (or the pseudogene TRBV3-2), the J gene TRBJ2-5; 11 bases agree with TRBD2. V lost 1 base to trimming and J lost 3 bases; unmatched junction nucleotides: 1. Germline V gives CDR1 LGHDT, CDR2 YNNKEL (reference sequence). The CDR3 spans 15 residues.